The present entry profiles one T cell receptor (beta chain) with its context. Original processing methods: How many nucleated cells were present was estimated from reference gene primer amplification. The method was immunoSEQ multiplex PCR; TCRdb's version includes in-frame clones alone and lacks a portion of them. V and J calls and clone size are as listed in that table; D and trimming were resolved from the DNA. The sample includes 200,000 to 250,000 clones, roughly 84% of them seen just once. This sample is part of a study of blood T cell repertoires in COVID-19. Study context: COVID-19 samples, acute and convalescent, were from the United States, Italy and Spain.

From germline, CDR1 is KGHDR and CDR2 SFDVKD. The CDR3 is 13 residues long. V lost 9 bases, J lost 4 bases, and 3 bases stayed unmatched. Participants were aged roughly 18 to 100 years from about 25 US areas. Recovered Cohort 3 donors showed two negative PCRs, clearance, or symptom resolution. The chain combines TRBV24-1 with TRBJ1-5, with TRBD1 matching 9 bases. The clonotype originates from a woman in her forties who had recovered from COVID-19. Specimen: PBMCs or T cells enriched from blood (not recorded which). In nucleotides, the CDR3 is TGTGCCACCGCACAGGGGGCAAATCAGCCCCAGCATTTT. Translated, it gives CATAQGANQPQHF.